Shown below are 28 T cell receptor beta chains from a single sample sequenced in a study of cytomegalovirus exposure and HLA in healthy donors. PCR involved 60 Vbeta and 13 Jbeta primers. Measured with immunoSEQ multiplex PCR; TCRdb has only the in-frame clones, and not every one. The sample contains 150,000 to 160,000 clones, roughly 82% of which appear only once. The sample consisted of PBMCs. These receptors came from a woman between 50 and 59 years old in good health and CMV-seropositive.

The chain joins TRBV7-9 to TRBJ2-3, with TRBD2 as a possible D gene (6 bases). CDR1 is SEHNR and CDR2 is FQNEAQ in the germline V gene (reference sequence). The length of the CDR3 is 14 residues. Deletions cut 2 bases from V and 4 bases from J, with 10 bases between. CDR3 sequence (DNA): TGTGCCAGCAGCTTATTTGGAGGGGCAGATACGCAGTATTTT. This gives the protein CASSLFGGADTQYF.

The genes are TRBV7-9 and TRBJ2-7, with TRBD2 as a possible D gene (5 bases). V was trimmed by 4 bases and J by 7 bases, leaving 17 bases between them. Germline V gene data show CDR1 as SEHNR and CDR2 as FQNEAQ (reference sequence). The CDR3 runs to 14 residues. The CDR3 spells CASSSLTGRGEQYF. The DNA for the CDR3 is TGTGCCAGCAGCTCCTTGACTGGTCGCGGGGAGCAGTACTTC.

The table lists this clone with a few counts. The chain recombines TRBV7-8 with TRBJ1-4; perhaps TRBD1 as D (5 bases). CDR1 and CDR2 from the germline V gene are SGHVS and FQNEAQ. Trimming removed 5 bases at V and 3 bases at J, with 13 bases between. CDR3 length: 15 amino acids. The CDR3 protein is CASSRGGTANEKLFF. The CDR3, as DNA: TGTGCCAGCAGCCGAGGAGGGACGGCTAATGAAAAACTGTTTTTT.

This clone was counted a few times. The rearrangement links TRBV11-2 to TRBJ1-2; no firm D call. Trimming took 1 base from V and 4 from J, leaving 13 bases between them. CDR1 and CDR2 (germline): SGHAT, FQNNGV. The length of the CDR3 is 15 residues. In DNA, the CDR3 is TGTGCCAGCAGCTTAGCCCCCCTAAGCCCCTATGGCTACACCTTC. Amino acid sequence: CASSLAPLSPYGYTF.

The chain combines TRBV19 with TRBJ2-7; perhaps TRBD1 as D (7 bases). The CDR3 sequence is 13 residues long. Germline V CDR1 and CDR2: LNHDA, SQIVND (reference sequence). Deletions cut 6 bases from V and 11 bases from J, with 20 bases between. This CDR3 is CASRDRGTVKEYF. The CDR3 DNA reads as TGTGCCAGTAGGGACCGGGGGACAGTTAAGGAGTACTTC. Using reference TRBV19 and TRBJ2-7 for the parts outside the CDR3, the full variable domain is DGGITQSPKYLFRKEGQNVTLSCEQNLNHDAMYWYRQDPGQGLRLIYYSQIVNDFQKGDIAEGYSVSREKKESFPLTVTSAQKNPTAFYLCASRDRGTVKEYFGPGTRLTVT.

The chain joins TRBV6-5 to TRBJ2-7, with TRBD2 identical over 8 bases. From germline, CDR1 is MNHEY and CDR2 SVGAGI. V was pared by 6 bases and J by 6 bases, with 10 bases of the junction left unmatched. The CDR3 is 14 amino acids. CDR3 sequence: CASSHRGGGPEQYF. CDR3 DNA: TGTGCCAGCAGCCACCGGGGCGGGGGGCCCGAGCAGTACTTC.

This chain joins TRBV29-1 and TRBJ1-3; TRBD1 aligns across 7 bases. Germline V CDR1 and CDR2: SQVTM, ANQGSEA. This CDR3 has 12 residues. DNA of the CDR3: TGCGGTTACAGGGGCGGTGGTGACACCATATATTTT. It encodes CGYRGGGDTIYF.

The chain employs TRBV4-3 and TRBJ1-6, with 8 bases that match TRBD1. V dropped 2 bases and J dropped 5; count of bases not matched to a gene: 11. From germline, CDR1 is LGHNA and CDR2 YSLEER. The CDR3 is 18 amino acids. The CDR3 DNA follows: TGCGCCAGCAGCCAATCTTGGACAGGGCGAGGGAATAATTCACCCCTCCACTTT. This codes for CASSQSWTGRGNNSPLHF.

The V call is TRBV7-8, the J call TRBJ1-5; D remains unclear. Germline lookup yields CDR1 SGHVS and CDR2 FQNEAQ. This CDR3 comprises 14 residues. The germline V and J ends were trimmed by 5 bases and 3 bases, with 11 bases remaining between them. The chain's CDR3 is CASSTGAFNQPQHF. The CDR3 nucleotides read TGTGCCAGCAGCACGGGAGCGTTCAATCAGCCCCAGCATTTT.

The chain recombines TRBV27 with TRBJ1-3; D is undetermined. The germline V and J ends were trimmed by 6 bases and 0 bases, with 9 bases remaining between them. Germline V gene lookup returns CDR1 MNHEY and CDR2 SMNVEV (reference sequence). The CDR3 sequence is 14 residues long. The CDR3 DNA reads TGTGCCAGCAGGGGCTTAGACTCTGGAAACACCATATATTTT. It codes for CASRGLDSGNTIYF.

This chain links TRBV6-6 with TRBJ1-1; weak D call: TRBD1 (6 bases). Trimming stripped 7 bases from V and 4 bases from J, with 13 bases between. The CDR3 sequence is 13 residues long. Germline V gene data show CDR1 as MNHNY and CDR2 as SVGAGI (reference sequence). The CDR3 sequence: CASTGGGATEAFF. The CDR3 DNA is TGTGCCAGCACGGGAGGGGGGGCCACTGAAGCTTTCTTT.

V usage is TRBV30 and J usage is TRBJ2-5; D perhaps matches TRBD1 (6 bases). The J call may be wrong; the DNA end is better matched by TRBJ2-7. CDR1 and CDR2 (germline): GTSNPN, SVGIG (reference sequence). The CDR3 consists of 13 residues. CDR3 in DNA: TGTGCCTGGACGGACAGAACCTCCTACGAGCAGTACTTC. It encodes CAWTDRTSYEQYF.

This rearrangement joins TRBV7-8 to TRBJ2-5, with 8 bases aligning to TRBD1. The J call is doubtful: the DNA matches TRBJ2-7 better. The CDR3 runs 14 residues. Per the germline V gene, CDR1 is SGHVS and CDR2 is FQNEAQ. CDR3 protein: CASSRDRPTYEQYF. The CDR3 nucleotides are TGTGCCAGCAGCCGGGACAGGCCGACCTACGAGCAGTACTTC.

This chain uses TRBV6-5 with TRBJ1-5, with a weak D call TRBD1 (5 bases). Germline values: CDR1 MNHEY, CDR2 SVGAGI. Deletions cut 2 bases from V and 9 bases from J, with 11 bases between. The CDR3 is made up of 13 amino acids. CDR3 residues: CASSYRGGGPQHF. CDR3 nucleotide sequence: TGTGCCAGCAGTTACAGGGGCGGCGGGCCCCAGCATTTT.

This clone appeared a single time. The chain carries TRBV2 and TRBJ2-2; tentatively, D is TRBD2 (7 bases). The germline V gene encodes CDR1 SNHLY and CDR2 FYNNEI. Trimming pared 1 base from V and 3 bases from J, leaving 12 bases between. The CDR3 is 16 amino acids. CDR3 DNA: TGTGCCAGCAGTGAAGAAGGGGGGGGTTACACCGGGGAGCTGTTTTTT. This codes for CASSEEGGGYTGELFF.

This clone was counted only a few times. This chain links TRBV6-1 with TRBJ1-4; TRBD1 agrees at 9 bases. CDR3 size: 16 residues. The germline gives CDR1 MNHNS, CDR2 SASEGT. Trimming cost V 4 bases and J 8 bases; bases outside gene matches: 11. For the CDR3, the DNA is TGTGCCAGCAGTGTTAGAACAGGGGGCGCTAGGGAAAAACTGTTTTTT. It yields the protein CASSVRTGGAREKLFF.

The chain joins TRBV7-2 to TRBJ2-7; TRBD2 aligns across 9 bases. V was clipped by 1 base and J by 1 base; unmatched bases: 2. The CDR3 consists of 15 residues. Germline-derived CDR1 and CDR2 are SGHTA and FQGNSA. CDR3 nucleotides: TGTGCCAGCAGCTTAGGGGCGGGGGGGTCCTACGAGCAGTACTTC. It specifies CASSLGAGGSYEQYF. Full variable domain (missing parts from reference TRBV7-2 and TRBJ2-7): GAGVSQSPSNKVTEKGKDVELRCDPISGHTALYWYRQSLGQGLEFLIYFQGNSAPDKSGLPSDRFSAERTGGSVSTLTIQRTQQEDSAVYLCASSLGAGGSYEQYFGPGTRLTVT.

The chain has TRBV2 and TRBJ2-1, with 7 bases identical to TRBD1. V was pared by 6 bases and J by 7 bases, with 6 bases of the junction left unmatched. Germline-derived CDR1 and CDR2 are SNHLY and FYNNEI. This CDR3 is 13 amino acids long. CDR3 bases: TGTGCCAGCAGGGCGACAGGGCCTAATGAGCAGTTCTTC. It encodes CASRATGPNEQFF.

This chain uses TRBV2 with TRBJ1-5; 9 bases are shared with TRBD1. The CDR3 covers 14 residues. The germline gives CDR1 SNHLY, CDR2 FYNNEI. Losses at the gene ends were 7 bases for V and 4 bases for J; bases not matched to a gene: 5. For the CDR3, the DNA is TGTGCCAGCACCGGGACAGGGAAAAATCAGCCCCAGCATTTT. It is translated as CASTGTGKNQPQHF.

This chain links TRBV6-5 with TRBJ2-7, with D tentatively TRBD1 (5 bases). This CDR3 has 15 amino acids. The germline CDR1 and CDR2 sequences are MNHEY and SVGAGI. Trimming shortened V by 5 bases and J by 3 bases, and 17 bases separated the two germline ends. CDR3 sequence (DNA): TGTGCCAGCAGTCCTCAGGGTGGCCTCCTCTACGAGCAGTACTTC. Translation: CASSPQGGLLYEQYF.

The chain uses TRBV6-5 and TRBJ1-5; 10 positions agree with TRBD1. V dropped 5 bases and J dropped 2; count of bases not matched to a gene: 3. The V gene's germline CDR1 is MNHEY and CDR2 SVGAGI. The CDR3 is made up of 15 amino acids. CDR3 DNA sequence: TGTGCCAGCAGTCCGGGACAGGGGCGCAATCAGCCCCAGCATTTT. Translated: CASSPGQGRNQPQHF.

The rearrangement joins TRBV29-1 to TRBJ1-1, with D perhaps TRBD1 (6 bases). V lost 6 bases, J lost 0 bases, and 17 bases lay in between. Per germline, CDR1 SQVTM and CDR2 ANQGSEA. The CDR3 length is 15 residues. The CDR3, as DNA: TGCAGCGTCGTTACAAGTCAGGGGTTGAACACTGAAGCTTTCTTT. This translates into CSVVTSQGLNTEAFF.

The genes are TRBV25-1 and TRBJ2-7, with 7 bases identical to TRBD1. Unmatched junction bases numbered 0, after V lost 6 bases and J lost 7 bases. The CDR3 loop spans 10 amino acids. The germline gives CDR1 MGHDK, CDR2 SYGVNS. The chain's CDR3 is CASRQGEQYF. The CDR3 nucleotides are TGTGCCAGCAGACAGGGGGAGCAGTACTTC.

The CDR3 sequence: CASTHPEVAGGPRETQYF. In nucleotides, the CDR3 is TGTGCCAGCACCCATCCGGAAGTAGCGGGGGGGCCACGAGAGACCCAGTACTTC. The genes are TRBV2 and TRBJ2-5, with 11 bases aligning to TRBD2. Germline CDR1 SNHLY, CDR2 FYNNEI. J gave up 4 bases and V 7 bases, and 17 bases lay outside the gene matches. The CDR3 consists of 18 residues. Filled out from reference TRBV2 and TRBJ2-5, the complete variable domain reads EPEVTQTPSHQVTQMGQEVILRCVPISNHLYFYWYRQILGQKVEFLVSFYNNEISEKSEIFDDQFSVERPDGSNFTLKIRSTKLEDSAMYFCASTHPEVAGGPRETQYFGPGTRLLVL.

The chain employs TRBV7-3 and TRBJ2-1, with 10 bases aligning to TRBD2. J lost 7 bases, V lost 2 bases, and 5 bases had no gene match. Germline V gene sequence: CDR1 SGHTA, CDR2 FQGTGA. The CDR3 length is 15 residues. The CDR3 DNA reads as TGTGCCAGCAGCTTACTAGCGGGGGCGGTTAATGAGCAGTTCTTC. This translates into CASSLLAGAVNEQFF.

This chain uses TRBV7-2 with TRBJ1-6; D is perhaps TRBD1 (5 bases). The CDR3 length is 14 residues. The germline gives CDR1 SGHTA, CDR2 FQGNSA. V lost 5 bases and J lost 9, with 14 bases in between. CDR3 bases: TGTGCCAGCAGCGACCCAGGGCCAAGTTCACCCCTCCACTTT. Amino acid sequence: CASSDPGPSSPLHF.

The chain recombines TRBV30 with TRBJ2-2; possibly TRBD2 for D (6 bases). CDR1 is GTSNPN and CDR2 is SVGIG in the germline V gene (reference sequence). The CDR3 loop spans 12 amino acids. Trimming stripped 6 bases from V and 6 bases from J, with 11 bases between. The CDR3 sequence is CACRWGAGELFF. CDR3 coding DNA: TGTGCCTGCCGCTGGGGGGCCGGGGAGCTGTTTTTT.

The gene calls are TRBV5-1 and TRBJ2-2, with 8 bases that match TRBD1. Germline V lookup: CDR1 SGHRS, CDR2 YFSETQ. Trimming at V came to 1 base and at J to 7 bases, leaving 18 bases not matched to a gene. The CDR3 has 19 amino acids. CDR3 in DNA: TGCGCCAGCAGCTTGACCTTTATAACCTCCGGGACAGGAAGCGGGGAGCTGTTTTTT. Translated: CASSLTFITSGTGSGELFF.